The clone carrying this TCR beta chain was counted only a few times. The sample is drawn from a study of blood T cell repertoires in COVID-19. Across the study: COVID-19 samples, acute and convalescent, were from the United States, Italy and Spain. T cells, B-cell-depleted T cells, or PBMCs supplied cDNA or gDNA.

TCRdb keeps only in-frame clones here, not all; method: immunoSEQ multiplex PCR. The sample lists some 210,000 clones, approximately 80% occurring once. Individuals aged about 18 to 100 years were recruited from 20 to 25 US areas. Cohort placement rested on clinical history that participants reported themselves. Trimming removed 3 bases from V and 1 base from J; junction bases left unmatched: 3. This CDR3 region has 14 residues. Germline V gene data show CDR1 as SGHRS and CDR2 as YFSETQ. The specimen sequenced was PBMCs or T cells enriched from blood (not recorded which). This clonotype was sampled from a young man with acute COVID-19. J is TRBJ1-1 and V is TRBV5-1; 7 bases align to TRBD1. CDR3 residues: CASSSGTANTEAFF. The CDR3 DNA reads TGCGCCAGCAGCTCCGGGACAGCGAACACTGAAGCTTTCTTT.